Presented here are 21 T cell receptor beta chains from one specimen sequenced in a study of blood T cell repertoires in COVID-19. Produced via immunoSEQ multiplex PCR; TCRdb's table is partial and in-frame only. The sample consists of fewer than 700,000 clones, about 88% of them appearing once. Material: peripheral blood. The receptors here all came from a woman aged 45-60 years with COVID-19, enrolled during active disease.

The rearrangement joins TRBV11-2 to TRBJ2-1; D may be TRBD1 (5 bases). The V end was cut by 4 bases, the J end by 1 base, with 20 bases between. CDR3 length: 18 residues. Per germline, CDR1 SGHAT and CDR2 FQNNGV. DNA for the CDR3: TGTGCCAGCAGCTCACAGGTCCGCCAGCAATTTTCCTACAATGAGCAGTTCTTC. It is translated as CASSSQVRQQFSYNEQFF.

The genes are TRBV4-1 and TRBJ1-2; no clear D gene. This CDR3 is built from 14 residues. Germline CDR1 is MGHRA and CDR2 is YSYEKL. The V and J ends lost 3 bases and 7 bases respectively, with 15 bases between them. The DNA of the CDR3 is TGCGCCAGCAGCCACCTGGCGGGGAGTCTTGGCTACACCTTC. This translates into CASSHLAGSLGYTF.

This clone has a single count. The chain carries TRBV19 and TRBJ2-3; D uncertain. Looked up from germline, CDR1 is LNHDA and CDR2 is SQIVND (reference sequence). V dropped 5 bases and J dropped 2 bases, with 11 bases sitting between them. CDR3 size: 14 residues. CDR3 sequence: CASSPDSSTDTQYF. Written as DNA, the CDR3 is TGTGCCAGTAGTCCTGACTCGTCCACAGATACGCAGTATTTT.

The V call is TRBV5-4, the J call TRBJ2-2; D call uncertain. This CDR3 has 14 amino acids. The germline gives CDR1 SGHNT, CDR2 YYREEE (reference sequence). Trimming cost V 4 bases and J 3 bases, with 10 bases left between them. The CDR3, as DNA: TGTGCCAGCAGCCCCTCGGCGGACACCGGGGAGCTGTTTTTT. This sequence encodes CASSPSADTGELFF.

This chain joins TRBV6-6 and TRBJ2-3; 9 bases match TRBD1. Per the germline V gene, CDR1 is MNHNY and CDR2 is SVGAGI (reference sequence). After removal of 5 bases from V and 6 bases from J, the junction contained 12 bases not matched to a gene. The CDR3 sequence is 16 residues long. The CDR3: CASSRGQGPPDDTQYF. The CDR3 nucleotides read TGTGCCAGCAGTCGAGGACAGGGGCCTCCTGATGATACGCAGTATTTT.

CDR3 DNA: TGTGCCACCAGCAGAGTTCCGAGCGAGACCTATGGCTACACCTTC. Translating it yields CATSRVPSETYGYTF. The V gene is TRBV15, the J gene TRBJ1-2; no clear D. The CDR3 is made up of 15 amino acids. Deletions cut 1 base from V and 4 bases from J, with 13 bases between. Germline V gene data show CDR1 as LNHNV and CDR2 as YYDKDF (reference sequence). Variable domain in full (rest from reference TRBV15 and TRBJ1-2): DAMVIQNPRYQVTQFGKPVTLSCSQTLNHNVMYWYQQKSSQAPKLLFHYYDKDFNNEADTPDNFQSRRPNTSFCFLDIRSPGLGDTAMYLCATSRVPSETYGYTFGSGTRLTVV.

V gene TRBV24-1 combines with J gene TRBJ2-2; no firm D call. The V gene lost 5 bases and the J gene lost 4 bases, with 10 bases spanning the gap. Germline loops: CDR1 KGHDR, CDR2 SFDVKD. The CDR3 runs 14 residues. As DNA, the CDR3 is TGTGCCACCAGTGTCCCCTCCCGCACCGGGGAGCTGTTTTTT. Its translation: CATSVPSRTGELFF.

The chain has TRBV7-3 and TRBJ2-3; 13 nucleotides align to TRBD2. V lost 5 bases and J lost 2; bases outside the gene matches: 10. Germline CDR1 and CDR2: SGHTA and FQGTGA. The CDR3 spans 18 residues. The CDR3 sequence is CASSNQGTSGEITDTQYF. The CDR3 DNA reads TGTGCCAGCAGCAATCAGGGGACTAGCGGGGAGATCACAGATACGCAGTATTTT.

Note on this clone: This sample includes further DNA sequences coding for the same CDR3. The chain carries TRBV5-1 and TRBJ1-2; TRBD1 agrees at 9 bases. This CDR3 has 13 amino acids. Germline V gene sequence: CDR1 SGHRS, CDR2 YFSETQ. The junction had 4 bases not matched to a gene; V was cut back by 4 bases and J by 6 bases. The CDR3 loop reads CASSPGQGDGYTF. CDR3 DNA: TGCGCCAGCAGCCCGGGACAGGGTGATGGCTACACCTTC.

The rearrangement links TRBV11-2 to TRBJ2-2; D perhaps matches TRBD1 (5 bases). V gave up 4 bases and J gave up 5 bases, with 11 bases separating them. Germline lookup yields CDR1 SGHAT and CDR2 FQNNGV. The CDR3 has 14 residues. In nucleotides, the CDR3 is TGTGCCAGCAGCTCCGGACACCGAACCGGGGAGCTGTTTTTT. Residues: CASSSGHRTGELFF. Full variable domain (remainder filled in from reference TRBV11-2 and TRBJ2-2): EAGVAQSPRYKIIEKRQSVAFWCNPISGHATLYWYQQILGQGPKLLIQFQNNGVVDDSQLPKDRFSAERLKGVDSTLKIQPAKLEDSAVYLCASSSGHRTGELFFGEGSRLTVL.

The chain is built from TRBV3-1 (or the pseudogene TRBV3-2) and TRBJ1-5; a weak D match, TRBD1 (5 bases). The germline gives CDR1 LGHDT, CDR2 YNNKEL (reference sequence). The CDR3 totals 13 residues. Between the trimmed V and J ends, which lost 4 bases and 7 bases, there was a span of 11 bases. In nucleotides, the CDR3 is TGTGCCAGCAGCCCCATTGGGGGGCAGCCCCAGCATTTT. Residues: CASSPIGGQPQHF.

The V and J genes are TRBV2 and TRBJ2-3; a possible D gene is TRBD1 (6 bases). V lost 6 bases and J 2 bases, leaving 15 bases between the germline ends. This CDR3 is 15 amino acids long. CDR1 and CDR2 from the germline V gene are SNHLY and FYNNEI. CDR3: CASRNDRQATDTQYF. The CDR3 DNA reads TGTGCCAGCAGGAACGACCGACAGGCCACAGATACGCAGTATTTT.

The chain carries TRBV5-1 and TRBJ1-3, with 7 bases matching TRBD1. The CDR3 spans 18 residues. V lost 0 bases to trimming and J lost 4 bases; unmatched junction nucleotides: 13. The germline gives CDR1 SGHRS, CDR2 YFSETQ. The CDR3 protein is CASSLGDSHRLAGNTIYF. In DNA form, the CDR3 reads TGCGCCAGCAGCTTGGGGGACAGCCATAGGTTGGCCGGAAACACCATATATTTT.

V usage is TRBV30 and J usage is TRBJ1-2, with 8 bases aligning to TRBD1. Germline CDR1 reads GTSNPN; CDR2 reads SVGIG (reference sequence). CDR3 length equals 14 residues. The junction had 12 bases not matched to a gene; V was cut back by 7 bases and J by 5 bases. CDR3 in DNA: TGTGCCTCGGATGGGCTACAGGGGGGGTATGGCTACACCTTC. Translating gives CASDGLQGGYGYTF.

CDR3 DNA: TGTGCCAGTAGCTCGGGACAGGGGGGCACTGAAGCTTTCTTT. Translated, it gives CASSSGQGGTEAFF. The chain has TRBV19 and TRBJ1-1; 11 nucleotides match TRBD1. The J segment lost 4 bases and the V segment lost 6 bases, leaving 4 bases of the junction unmatched. In germline, CDR1 is LNHDA, CDR2 SQIVND (reference sequence). This CDR3 is built from 14 residues.

V gene TRBV4-2 combines with J gene TRBJ1-4, with unresolved D. Germline loops: CDR1 LGHNA, CDR2 YNFKEQ. The CDR3 spans 13 residues. V was cut by 4 bases and J by 8 bases, with 11 bases left in between. DNA for the CDR3: TGTGCCAGCAGCCCCTGGCCCGGGGAAAAACTGTTTTTT. Amino acid sequence: CASSPWPGEKLFF.

The rearrangement joins TRBV19 to TRBJ2-7, with 8 positions matching TRBD1. V shed 8 bases, J shed 5 bases, and the junction held 5 bases outside the gene matches. The CDR3 extends over 12 amino acids. Germline V CDR1 and CDR2: LNHDA, SQIVND (reference sequence). For the CDR3, the DNA is TGTGCCAGTGGACAGGGAACCCACGAGCAGTACTTC. This translates into CASGQGTHEQYF.

On this clone itself: The identical CDR3 is also encoded by other nucleotide sequences in the sample. The chain employs TRBV28 and TRBJ2-7; D ambiguous. Trimming shortened V by 4 bases and J by 3 bases, and 4 bases separated the two germline ends. CDR3 size: 11 residues. Looked up from germline, CDR1 is MDHEN and CDR2 is SYDVKM. CDR3 DNA sequence: TGTGCCAGCAGTTCCCTCTACGAGCAGTACTTC. This encodes CASSSLYEQYF.

V gene TRBV3-1 (or the pseudogene TRBV3-2) combines with J gene TRBJ1-1, with 7 positions matching TRBD1. The germline gives CDR1 LGHDT, CDR2 YNNKEL (reference sequence). The trim removed 1 base at V and 4 bases at J, leaving 6 bases unmatched. There are 15 residues in the CDR3. CDR3 sequence: CASSQAGTDGTEAFF. In DNA form, the CDR3 reads TGTGCCAGCAGCCAAGCGGGGACAGATGGCACTGAAGCTTTCTTT.

The rearrangement links TRBV7-9 to TRBJ1-5; D unresolved. The CDR3 covers 13 residues. The V gene lost 5 bases and the J gene lost 7 bases, with 12 bases spanning the gap. From germline, CDR1 is SEHNR and CDR2 FQNEAQ (reference sequence). In nucleotides, the CDR3 is TGTGCCAGCAGCCCGACTTCGGGACAGCCCCAGCATTTT. It codes for CASSPTSGQPQHF.

This chain connects TRBV5-4 to TRBJ2-7, with a weak D call TRBD2 (6 bases). Germline V gives CDR1 SGHNT, CDR2 YYREEE (reference sequence). This CDR3 contains 14 residues. The V end lost 0 bases, the J end lost 2 bases, and 9 bases lay between the germline ends. The CDR3 bases are TGTGCCAGCAGCTTGGTGGGCGGGACCTACGAGCAGTACTTC. Amino acids: CASSLVGGTYEQYF.